This T cell receptor (beta chain) was sequenced during a study of T cells in Graves' hyperthyroidism and ophthalmopathy. Study-level points and caveats: Researchers found most expanded thyroid clonotypes above 0.001 in blood as well. Ophthalmopathy was predicted by the model a median of about 6.5 months ahead of onset.

Germline CDR1 ENHRY, CDR2 SYGVKD. The V and J ends lost 4 bases and 2 bases, in that order; junction bases with no gene match: 12. This CDR3 spans 18 amino acids. RNA transcripts yielded amplified TCR beta CDR3 regions. The HTBI primer set served for first-round RT-PCR of the TCR CDR3. One entry per CDR3 protein, called by TCRdb with MiXCR from the multiplex PCR reads. The sample yields just over 550,000 distinct CDR3 sequences, under 60% seen once. For this clonotype: Its cognate antigen is unknown.

What was sequenced was peripheral blood or thyroid tissue (not recorded which). This clonotype originated in a woman aged 18-30 years with Graves' hyperthyroidism. The J gene is TRBJ1-2, the V gene TRBV10-3; 11 positions agree with TRBD1. The CDR3: CAISVGLRDRGINYGYTF. The CDR3 nucleotides read TGTGCCATCAGTGTAGGACTTCGGGACAGGGGGATCAACTATGGCTACACCTTC.